This TCR beta chain was sequenced in a study of cytomegalovirus exposure and HLA in healthy donors. For this clone: The target antigen is unknown.

V dropped 2 bases and J dropped 1 base, with 18 bases sitting between them. The CDR3 sequence is 17 residues long. Looked up from germline, CDR1 is GTSNPN and CDR2 is SVGIG (reference sequence). Some clones are missing from TCRdb's copy, which holds only in-frame ones; the method was immunoSEQ multiplex PCR. The table has 65,000 to 90,000 clones, about 87% seen once. The study, taken as a whole, reports: The listing of 150 to 200 TCR beta chains classed them as cytomegalovirus-associated. Subsequent analysis of the roughly 120 validation repertoires found a tendency for first-cohort TCR clusters to co-occur.

V is TRBV30 and J is TRBJ2-1; tentative D call: TRBD1 (6 bases). Input material: PBMCs. The origin of this receptor is a woman aged 18-29 years in good health and CMV-seropositive. CDR3 nucleotides: TGTGCCTGGAGTTATAGGTGGCTGGGGGCGTCCTACAATGAGCAGTTCTTC. Protein sequence: CAWSYRWLGASYNEQFF.